The T cell receptor (beta chain) under discussion was sequenced for a study of shared clonotypes between healthy human individuals. All donors were healthy HIV-negative adults lacking recent acute infections or vaccinations. Some clones are missing from TCRdb's copy, which holds only in-frame ones; the method was immunoSEQ multiplex PCR. The sample lists 2 million to 2.5 million clones, 90% to 95% seen once, with 0.39% in the top ten. General observations from the study: Inspection by rarefaction showed sorted-subset sequencing to be incomplete despite large depth.

Details on this clone: Its matching antigen is unknown. The same CDR3 also results from other DNA sequences found in this sample.

Material: naive CD4+ T cells from PBMCs. Subset indicated: CD45RA+ positively selected. This sequence originates from a man aged 18 to 29 in good health. Some clones in this sample may be carry-over from other donors' samples.

The CDR3 protein is CASSLSSGSYEQYF. In nucleotides, the CDR3 is TGTGCCAGCAGCTTATCAAGCGGCTCCTACGAGCAGTACTTC. V usage is TRBV11-2 and J usage is TRBJ2-7; D might be TRBD2 (5 bases). Trimming cost V 2 bases and J 0 bases, with 8 bases left between them. This CDR3 is built from 14 residues. The germline V gene has CDR1 SGHAT and CDR2 FQNNGV.